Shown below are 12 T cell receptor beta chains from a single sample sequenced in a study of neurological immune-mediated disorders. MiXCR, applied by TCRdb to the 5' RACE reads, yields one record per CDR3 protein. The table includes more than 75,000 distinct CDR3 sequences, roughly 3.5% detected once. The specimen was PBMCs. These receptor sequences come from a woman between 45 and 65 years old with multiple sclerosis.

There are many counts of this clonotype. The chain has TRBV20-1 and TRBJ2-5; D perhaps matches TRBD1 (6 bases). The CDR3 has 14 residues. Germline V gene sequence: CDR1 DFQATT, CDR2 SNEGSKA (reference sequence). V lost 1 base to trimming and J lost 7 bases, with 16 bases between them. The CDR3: CSARAEAGVGTQYF. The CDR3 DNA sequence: TGCAGTGCTAGAGCCGAGGCAGGGGTGGGGACCCAGTACTTC.

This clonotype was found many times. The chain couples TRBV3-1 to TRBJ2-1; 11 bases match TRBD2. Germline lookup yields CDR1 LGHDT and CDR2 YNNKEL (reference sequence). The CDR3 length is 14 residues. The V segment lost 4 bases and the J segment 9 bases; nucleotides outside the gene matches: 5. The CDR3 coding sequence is TGTGCCAGCAGCCTAGCGGGGGGGCGTAGTGAGCAGTTCTTC. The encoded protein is CASSLAGGRSEQFF.

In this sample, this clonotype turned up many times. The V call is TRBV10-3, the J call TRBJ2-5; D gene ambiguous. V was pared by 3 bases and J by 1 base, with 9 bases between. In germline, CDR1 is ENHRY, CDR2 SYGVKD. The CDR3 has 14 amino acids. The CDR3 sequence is CAISDPSAQETQYF. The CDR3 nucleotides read TGTGCCATCAGTGACCCTTCGGCCCAAGAGACCCAGTACTTC.

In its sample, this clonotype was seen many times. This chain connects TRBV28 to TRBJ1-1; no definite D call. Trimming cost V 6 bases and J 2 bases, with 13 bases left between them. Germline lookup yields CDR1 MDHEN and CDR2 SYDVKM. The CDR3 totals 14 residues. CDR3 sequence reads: CASSLDGINTEAFF. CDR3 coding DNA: TGTGCCAGCAGCCTCGACGGAATAAACACTGAAGCTTTCTTT.

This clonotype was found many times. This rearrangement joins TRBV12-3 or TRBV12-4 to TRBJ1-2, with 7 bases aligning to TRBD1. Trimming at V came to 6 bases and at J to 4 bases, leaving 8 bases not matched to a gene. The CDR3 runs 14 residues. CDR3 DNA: TGTGCCAGCAGCCCCCCCGCAGGGGGCTATGGCTACACCTTC. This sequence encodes CASSPPAGGYGYTF.

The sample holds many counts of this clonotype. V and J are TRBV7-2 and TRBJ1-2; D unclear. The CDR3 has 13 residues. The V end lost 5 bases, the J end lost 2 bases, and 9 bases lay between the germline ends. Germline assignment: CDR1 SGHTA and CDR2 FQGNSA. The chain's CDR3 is CASSPSMNYGYTF. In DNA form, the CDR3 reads TGTGCCAGCAGCCCCTCGATGAACTATGGCTACACCTTC.

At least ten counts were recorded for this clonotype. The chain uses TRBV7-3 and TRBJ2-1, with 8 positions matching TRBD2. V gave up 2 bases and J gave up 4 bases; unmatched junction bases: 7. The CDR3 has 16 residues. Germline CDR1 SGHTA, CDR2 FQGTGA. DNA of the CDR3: TGTGCCAGCAGCTTAGAATGGCGGGGGGATTACAATGAGCAGTTCTTC. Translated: CASSLEWRGDYNEQFF.

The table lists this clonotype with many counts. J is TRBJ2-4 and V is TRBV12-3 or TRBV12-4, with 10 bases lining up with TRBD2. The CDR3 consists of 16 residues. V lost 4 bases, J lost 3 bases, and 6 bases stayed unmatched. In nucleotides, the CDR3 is TGTGCCAGCAGTTCCGTAGCGGGGGGAGGCAAAAACATTCAGTACTTC. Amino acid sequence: CASSSVAGGGKNIQYF.

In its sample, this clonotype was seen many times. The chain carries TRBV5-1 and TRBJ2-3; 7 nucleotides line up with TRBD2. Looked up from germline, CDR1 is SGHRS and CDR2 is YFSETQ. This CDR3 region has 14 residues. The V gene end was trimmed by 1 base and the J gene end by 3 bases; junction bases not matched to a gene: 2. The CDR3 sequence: CASSLTSETDTQYF. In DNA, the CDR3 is TGCGCCAGCAGCTTGACTAGCGAGACAGATACGCAGTATTTT.

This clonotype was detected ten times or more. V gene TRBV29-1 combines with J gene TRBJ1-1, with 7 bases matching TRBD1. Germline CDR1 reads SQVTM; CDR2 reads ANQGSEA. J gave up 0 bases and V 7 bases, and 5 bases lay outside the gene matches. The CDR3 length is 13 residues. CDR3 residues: CSAYRGLNTEAFF. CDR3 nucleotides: TGCAGCGCTTACAGGGGCCTGAACACTGAAGCTTTCTTT.

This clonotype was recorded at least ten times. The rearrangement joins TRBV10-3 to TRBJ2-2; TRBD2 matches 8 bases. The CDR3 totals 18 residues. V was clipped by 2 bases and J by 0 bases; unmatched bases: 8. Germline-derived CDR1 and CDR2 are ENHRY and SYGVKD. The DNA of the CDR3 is TGTGCCATCAGTGAGAGCGGCGCGGGGGGCGCGAACACCGGGGAGCTGTTTTTT. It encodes CAISESGAGGANTGELFF.

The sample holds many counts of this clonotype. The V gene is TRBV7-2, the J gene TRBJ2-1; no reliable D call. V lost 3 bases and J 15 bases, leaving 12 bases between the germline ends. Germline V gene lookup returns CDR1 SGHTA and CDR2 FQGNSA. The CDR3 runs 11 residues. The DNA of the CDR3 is TGTGCCAGCAGCTTGAACGGTGGACGGTTCTTC. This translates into CASSLNGGRFF.